These 21 T cell receptor beta chains were sequenced from one sample in a study of vaccination effects on CD4 cells after COVID-19. The antigens for these receptors are not known. The ViraFEST assay expanded antigen-specific CD4+ T cells with viral peptide pools before sequencing. The culture ran for under eleven days, and then CD4+ T cells were isolated. Measured with immunoSEQ multiplex PCR; TCRdb has only the in-frame clones, and not every one. Of approximately 82,000 clones in the sample, around 74% were seen once. Source: CD4+ T cells from PBMCs cultured with HCoV-229E spike peptides, taken before COVID-19 vaccination. The receptors shown here come from a human donor who received a COVID-19 vaccine.

The V and J genes are TRBV5-1 and TRBJ1-6, with 7 nucleotides matching TRBD1. V shed 6 bases and J 0 bases; nucleotides not matched to a gene: 6. Germline CDR1 reads SGHRS; CDR2 reads YFSETQ. CDR3 length equals 16 residues. The CDR3 spells CASKRDSLSYNSPLHF. Here the CDR3 DNA reads TGCGCCAGCAAGAGGGACAGTCTCTCCTATAATTCACCCCTCCACTTT.

This clone appeared a few times. The genes are TRBV4-1 and TRBJ2-4; TRBD2 is a possible D gene (5 bases). Trimming took 7 bases from V and 0 from J, leaving 7 bases between them. This CDR3 is 13 amino acids long. Germline assignment: CDR1 MGHRA and CDR2 YSYEKL. Written as DNA, the CDR3 is TGCGCCAGCATGGAGGTAGCCAAAAACATTCAGTACTTC. Residues: CASMEVAKNIQYF.

The J gene is TRBJ2-3, the V gene TRBV6-6, with D uncertain. V lost 2 bases and J 3 bases, leaving 9 bases between the germline ends. The germline CDR1 and CDR2 sequences are MNHNY and SVGAGI (reference sequence). The CDR3 sequence is 14 residues long. The CDR3 reads CASSYKTITDTQYF. CDR3 nucleotides: TGTGCCAGCAGTTACAAGACAATAACAGATACGCAGTATTTT.

This sequence joins TRBV9 and TRBJ1-3; no firm D call. The CDR3 sequence is 16 residues long. Germline values: CDR1 SGDLS, CDR2 YYNGEE. Between the trimmed V and J ends, which lost 1 base and 4 bases, there was a span of 15 bases. CDR3 loop: CASSVTSGALGNTIYF. The CDR3 DNA is TGTGCCAGCAGCGTAACCTCAGGCGCACTAGGAAACACCATATATTTT.

The genes are TRBV5-1 and TRBJ2-1, with 9 bases lining up with TRBD1. The ends lost 4 bases at V and 7 bases at J; junction bases unmatched: 12. The CDR3 loop spans 16 amino acids. Germline V gene lookup returns CDR1 SGHRS and CDR2 YFSETQ. CDR3 sequence (DNA): TGCGCCAGCAGCCCAGACCCGGGACAGGGACCGAATGAGCAGTTCTTC. Translating it yields CASSPDPGQGPNEQFF. Full variable domain (remainder filled in from reference TRBV5-1 and TRBJ2-1): KAGVTQTPRYLIKTRGQQVTLSCSPISGHRSVSWYQQTPGQGLQFLFEYFSETQRNKGNFPGRFSGRQFSNSRSEMNVSTLELGDSALYLCASSPDPGQGPNEQFFGPGTRLTVL.

The V gene is TRBV7-2, the J gene TRBJ2-5; 7 nucleotides agree with TRBD2. The CDR3 length is 14 residues. The germline V gene has CDR1 SGHTA and CDR2 FQGNSA. Losses at the gene ends were 9 bases for V and 2 bases for J; bases not matched to a gene: 9. The CDR3 DNA is TGTGCCAGTAAAAAAAGCGGGGTACAAGAGACCCAGTACTTC. Encoded protein: CASKKSGVQETQYF.

The genes are TRBV6-5 and TRBJ1-1; 7 positions agree with TRBD1. Germline V gene data show CDR1 as MNHEY and CDR2 as SVGAGI. CDR3 size: 14 residues. V dropped 2 bases and J dropped 4; count of bases not matched to a gene: 4. The CDR3 nucleotides are TGTGCCAGCAGTTACAGGGGGCTCGTCACTGAAGCTTTCTTT. Translating gives CASSYRGLVTEAFF.

The chain recombines TRBV7-2 with TRBJ2-1, with D possibly TRBD2 on 5 matching bases. The CDR3 length is 12 residues. Deletions cut 5 bases from V and 6 bases from J, with 8 bases between. Germline V gives CDR1 SGHTA, CDR2 FQGNSA. CDR3 DNA: TGTGCCAGCAGCAATAGCGCCAATGAGCAGTTCTTC. The encoded protein is CASSNSANEQFF.

The table lists this clone with a few counts. The chain couples TRBV6-5 to TRBJ1-1; TRBD1 is a possible D gene (5 bases). Germline loops: CDR1 MNHEY, CDR2 SVGAGI. The CDR3 is made up of 14 amino acids. V gave up 5 bases and J gave up 5 bases, with 15 bases separating them. The CDR3 DNA is TGTGCCAGCAGTACCCGAGGGAGGGGAACTGAAGCTTTCTTT. Its translation: CASSTRGRGTEAFF.

The CDR3 DNA reads TGTGCCAGCAGTTACTCTCGATCGACAGATACGCAGTATTTT. Its translation: CASSYSRSTDTQYF. This chain joins TRBV6-5 and TRBJ2-3; D gene uncertain. The ends were cut back, 0 bases at V and 3 bases at J, with 7 bases in the middle. The length of the CDR3 is 14 residues. Per the germline V gene, CDR1 is MNHEY and CDR2 is SVGAGI.

This clone was counted a few times. This sequence joins TRBV6-5 and TRBJ1-2; D unresolved. CDR3 length: 12 amino acids. Per germline, CDR1 MNHEY and CDR2 SVGAGI. With 7 bases removed from V and 0 bases from J, the gap between germline ends came to 6 bases. CDR3 sequence: CASTVPNYGYTF. CDR3 DNA sequence: TGTGCCAGCACAGTCCCTAACTATGGCTACACCTTC.

The chain employs TRBV6-5 and TRBJ1-2; D gene uncertain. V dropped 10 bases and J dropped 2 bases, with 17 bases sitting between them. The germline gives CDR1 MNHEY, CDR2 SVGAGI. The CDR3 totals 14 residues. This CDR3 is CATQQTPTNYGYTF. The DNA of the CDR3 is TGTGCCACACAACAGACGCCTACCAACTATGGCTACACCTTC.

The V and J genes are TRBV5-1 and TRBJ2-3; 7 bases map to TRBD2. The CDR3 contains 15 residues. Germline lookup yields CDR1 SGHRS and CDR2 YFSETQ. The trim removed 0 bases at V and 7 bases at J, leaving 8 bases unmatched. For the CDR3, the DNA is TGCGCCAGCAGCTTGGATGATATAGCGGGCTATACGCAGTATTTT. Translation gives CASSLDDIAGYTQYF.

V and J are TRBV19 and TRBJ2-3; TRBD2 might be the D (5 bases). This CDR3 comprises 15 residues. Per the germline V gene, CDR1 is LNHDA and CDR2 is SQIVND (reference sequence). V lost 4 bases and J 2 bases, leaving 13 bases between the germline ends. CDR3 nucleotide sequence: TGTGCCAGTAGTAGGGAGAGCCTAGTCACAGATACGCAGTATTTT. This translates into CASSRESLVTDTQYF.

This chain connects TRBV4-3 to TRBJ2-7; D possibly uses TRBD1 or TRBD2 (6 bases each). V was pared by 1 base and J by 4 bases, with 14 bases between. The germline V gene has CDR1 LGHNA and CDR2 YSLEER. There are 15 residues in the CDR3. The CDR3 coding sequence is TGCGCCAGCAGCCAAGGGGGGGCAGGGAGTTACGAGCAGTACGTC. This encodes CASSQGGAGSYEQYV.

The V and J genes are TRBV5-8 and TRBJ2-3, with D unresolved. CDR1 is SGHTS, CDR2 YDEGEE, per germline. The V and J ends lost 7 bases and 4 bases respectively, with 28 bases between them. The CDR3 has 18 amino acids. CDR3 sequence: CASPWPPLARGSPDTQYF. CDR3 nucleotides: TGTGCCAGCCCCTGGCCCCCTTTAGCTCGAGGAAGCCCAGATACGCAGTATTTT.

This chain uses TRBV5-1 with TRBJ1-3, with D possibly TRBD1 on 6 matching bases. V was pared by 0 bases and J by 15 bases, with 13 bases between. This CDR3 is built from 12 residues. Germline-derived CDR1 and CDR2 are SGHRS and YFSETQ. The CDR3 loop reads CASSLGQDREYF. DNA of the CDR3: TGCGCCAGCAGCTTGGGACAGGACCGAGAATATTTT.

The gene calls are TRBV6-5 and TRBJ1-2; D is perhaps TRBD1 (6 bases). The CDR3 has 13 amino acids. With 8 bases removed from V and 6 bases from J, the gap between germline ends came to 16 bases. CDR1 is MNHEY and CDR2 is SVGAGI in the germline V gene. The CDR3 DNA reads TGTGCCAGCGCGGAAGGGGGGGATGATGGCTACACCTTC. Its protein product is CASAEGGDDGYTF.

The chain is built from TRBV4-1 and TRBJ1-5; no reliable D call. Germline V gives CDR1 MGHRA, CDR2 YSYEKL. Trimming removed 2 bases from V and 3 bases from J, with 17 bases in between. The CDR3 is 17 amino acids. This chain's CDR3 is CASSQTPGSQSNQPQHF. In nucleotides, the CDR3 is TGCGCCAGCAGCCAAACCCCCGGATCCCAGTCCAATCAGCCCCAGCATTTT.

The chain carries TRBV7-8 and TRBJ2-5, with D possibly being TRBD1 or TRBD2 (5 bases each). Germline CDR1 SGHVS, CDR2 FQNEAQ. The length of the CDR3 is 14 residues. V was cut by 5 bases and J by 1 base, with 11 bases left in between. CDR3 sequence: CASSPGTTQETQYF. CDR3 nucleotides: TGTGCCAGCAGCCCGGGGACCACCCAAGAGACCCAGTACTTC.

V and J are TRBV18 and TRBJ1-2; 7 bases match TRBD1. Germline CDR1 reads KGHSH; CDR2 reads LQKENI. Unmatched junction bases numbered 15, after V lost 6 bases and J lost 8 bases. The CDR3 runs to 15 residues. CDR3 sequence (DNA): TGTGCCAGCTCCGAGGAGCTCGACAGGGCGGAAGGCTACACCTTC. It is translated as CASSEELDRAEGYTF.